These 17 T cell receptor beta chains share one sample of origin, sequenced in a study of cytomegalovirus exposure and HLA in healthy donors. Vbeta (60) and Jbeta (13) primers were used in the PCR. Libraries were prepared by immunoSEQ multiplex PCR; TCRdb keeps only in-frame clonotypes and omits some of them. The table includes some 150,000 clones, about two thirds detected once. Sequenced material: PBMCs. The receptor set was obtained from a man aged 50 to 60 in good health and CMV-seropositive.

This rearrangement joins TRBV5-5 to TRBJ1-2; D might be TRBD1 (5 bases). Germline loops: CDR1 SGHKS, CDR2 YYEKEE (reference sequence). CDR3 size: 13 residues. Trimming removed 3 bases at V and 2 bases at J, with 8 bases between. CDR3 loop: CASSSSGNYGYTF. The CDR3 DNA sequence: TGTGCCAGCAGCTCTTCAGGGAACTATGGCTACACCTTC.

The chain recombines TRBV5-1 with TRBJ2-5; TRBD2 aligns across 10 bases. Germline assignment: CDR1 SGHRS and CDR2 YFSETQ. V lost 1 base to trimming and J lost 1 base; unmatched junction nucleotides: 1. This CDR3 comprises 15 residues. CDR3 sequence (DNA): TGCGCCAGCAGCTTGCTAGCGGGAGTCCAAGAGACCCAGTACTTC. Residues: CASSLLAGVQETQYF.

V is TRBV2 and J is TRBJ2-6; D not certain. V lost 6 bases to trimming and J lost 0 bases, with 12 bases between them. Germline CDR1 reads SNHLY; CDR2 reads FYNNEI. This CDR3 comprises 16 residues. CDR3 residues: CASRPHRSSGANVLTF. The CDR3 DNA reads TGTGCCAGCAGACCCCATCGGAGCTCTGGGGCCAACGTCCTGACTTTC.

The V gene is TRBV7-9, the J gene TRBJ2-7; the D gene is possibly TRBD1 (5 bases). This CDR3 has 14 amino acids. The germline V and J ends were trimmed by 7 bases and 3 bases, with 16 bases remaining between them. Germline V gene data show CDR1 as SEHNR and CDR2 as FQNEAQ (reference sequence). CDR3 DNA sequence: TGTGCCAGCATTCCCCAAGGGGCTAACTACGAGCAGTACTTC. Protein product: CASIPQGANYEQYF.

V usage is TRBV5-6 and J usage is TRBJ2-7; 9 bases align to TRBD1. The germline V gene encodes CDR1 SGHDT and CDR2 YYEEEE. The ends lost 4 bases at V and 3 bases at J; junction bases unmatched: 5. This CDR3 is built from 14 residues. The DNA of the CDR3 is TGTGCCAGCAGCCCCTGGGACAGGGTCTACGAGCAGTACTTC. Protein product: CASSPWDRVYEQYF.

The V gene is TRBV5-4, the J gene TRBJ2-1; 7 bases map to TRBD2. Trimming cost V 3 bases and J 1 base; bases outside gene matches: 1. Germline CDR1 and CDR2: SGHNT and YYREEE (reference sequence). This CDR3 has 14 residues. The CDR3 here is CASSSSGSYNEQFF. The CDR3 bases are TGTGCCAGCAGCTCTAGCGGTTCCTACAATGAGCAGTTCTTC.

The chain carries TRBV7-9 and TRBJ1-2; 7 bases match TRBD1. CDR3 length equals 15 residues. The V gene's germline CDR1 is SEHNR and CDR2 FQNEAQ (reference sequence). Trimming took 3 bases from V and 6 from J; bases not matched to a gene: 10. The CDR3 region has the DNA TGTGCCAGCAGCTTCTCCAGGGACAGCCTAAATGGCTACACCTTC. Translation gives CASSFSRDSLNGYTF.

The J gene is TRBJ1-2, the V gene TRBV19; D perhaps matches TRBD1 (5 bases). CDR3 length equals 14 residues. From germline, CDR1 is LNHDA and CDR2 SQIVND (reference sequence). The V end was cut by 6 bases, the J end by 1 base, with 12 bases between. The CDR3 protein is CASRAQGFNYGYTF. CDR3 DNA sequence: TGTGCCAGTAGAGCGCAGGGTTTTAACTATGGCTACACCTTC. The full variable domain, completed using reference TRBV19 and TRBJ1-2, is DGGITQSPKYLFRKEGQNVTLSCEQNLNHDAMYWYRQDPGQGLRLIYYSQIVNDFQKGDIAEGYSVSREKKESFPLTVTSAQKNPTAFYLCASRAQGFNYGYTFGSGTRLTVV.

V is TRBV19 and J is TRBJ2-1, with D maybe TRBD2 (5 bases). The germline V gene encodes CDR1 LNHDA and CDR2 SQIVND (reference sequence). The CDR3 sequence is 17 residues long. Trimming pared 5 bases from V and 3 bases from J, leaving 20 bases between. Here the CDR3 DNA reads TGTGCCAGTAGTGCCGCCCTAGGGAGAACCTACTACAATGAGCAGTTCTTC. Its protein product is CASSAALGRTYYNEQFF. The variable domain in full, with the rest retrieved from reference TRBV19 and TRBJ2-1, is DGGITQSPKYLFRKEGQNVTLSCEQNLNHDAMYWYRQDPGQGLRLIYYSQIVNDFQKGDIAEGYSVSREKKESFPLTVTSAQKNPTAFYLCASSAALGRTYYNEQFFGPGTRLTVL.

The gene calls are TRBV18 and TRBJ1-4; unclear D gene. The CDR3 runs to 13 residues. The germline V gene has CDR1 KGHSH and CDR2 LQKENI. Trimming pared 6 bases from V and 8 bases from J, leaving 13 bases between. The DNA for the CDR3 is TGTGCCAGCTCCCCCCGGGAAGCAGAAAAACTGTTTTTT. As protein: CASSPREAEKLFF.

The V gene is TRBV27, the J gene TRBJ2-1, with D perhaps matching TRBD1 (6 bases). Germline lookup yields CDR1 MNHEY and CDR2 SMNVEV (reference sequence). V was shortened by 5 bases and J by 3 bases, with 11 bases between the two germline ends. The CDR3 is 14 amino acids. CDR3: CASSKRGYYNEQFF. CDR3 coding DNA: TGTGCCAGCAGTAAGAGGGGGTACTACAATGAGCAGTTCTTC.

The J gene is TRBJ2-1, the V gene TRBV5-1, with D possibly TRBD1 on 6 matching bases. Germline CDR1 is SGHRS and CDR2 is YFSETQ. The CDR3 contains 13 residues. V was clipped by 4 bases and J by 7 bases, with 12 bases between them. CDR3 amino acids: CASSNRVGNEQFF. For the CDR3, the DNA is TGCGCCAGCAGCAACAGGGTTGGGAATGAGCAGTTCTTC. Supplemented by reference TRBV5-1 and TRBJ2-1, the full variable domain reads KAGVTQTPRYLIKTRGQQVTLSCSPISGHRSVSWYQQTPGQGLQFLFEYFSETQRNKGNFPGRFSGRQFSNSRSEMNVSTLELGDSALYLCASSNRVGNEQFFGPGTRLTVL.

V usage is TRBV7-3 and J usage is TRBJ2-2, with a possible D match to TRBD1 (7 bases). Germline V CDR1 and CDR2: SGHTA, FQGTGA. This CDR3 contains 16 residues. The V and J ends lost 6 bases and 1 base respectively, with 15 bases between them. This chain's CDR3 is CASSFQGGRNTGELFF. CDR3 in DNA: TGTGCCAGCAGTTTCCAGGGGGGCCGGAACACCGGGGAGCTGTTTTTT.

The genes are TRBV15 and TRBJ1-5; D is perhaps TRBD1 (5 bases). Trimming shortened V by 0 bases and J by 4 bases, and 7 bases separated the two germline ends. CDR1 is LNHNV and CDR2 is YYDKDF in the germline V gene (reference sequence). This CDR3 has 14 amino acids. The chain's CDR3 is CATSRDPGNQPQHF. CDR3 in DNA: TGTGCCACCAGCAGAGATCCAGGGAATCAGCCCCAGCATTTT.

This chain joins TRBV27 and TRBJ2-7, with D perhaps matching TRBD2 (5 bases). The length of the CDR3 is 13 residues. CDR1 is MNHEY, CDR2 SMNVEV, per germline (reference sequence). Trimming left V 5 bases short and J 4 bases short, with 12 bases between. The CDR3 DNA reads as TGTGCCAGCAGTCCCCTTGGGAGTTACGAGCAGTACTTC. As protein: CASSPLGSYEQYF.

This clone was counted only a few times. The V and J genes are TRBV13 and TRBJ2-7, with 11 bases fitting TRBD2. The germline V gene has CDR1 PRHDT and CDR2 FYEKMQ (reference sequence). CDR3 length: 16 residues. V gave up 4 bases and J gave up 2 bases; unmatched junction bases: 7. The CDR3 DNA reads TGTGCCAGCAGCTACAACCCGGGACTAGCGGCCTACGAGCAGTACTTC. Its translation is CASSYNPGLAAYEQYF.

The genes are TRBV19 and TRBJ2-7, with 9 bases identical to TRBD1. The V gene end was trimmed by 7 bases and the J gene end by 3 bases; junction bases not matched to a gene: 16. There are 17 residues in the CDR3. CDR1 is LNHDA, CDR2 SQIVND, per germline (reference sequence). CDR3 sequence reads: CASIQDRGRPPVYEQYF. For the CDR3, the DNA is TGTGCCAGTATCCAGGACAGGGGAAGGCCCCCCGTCTACGAGCAGTACTTC.